This is a list of T cell receptor beta chains from one sample in a study of beta chain features in type 1 diabetes. Assay: immunoSEQ multiplex PCR; the TCRdb copy retains only in-frame clones and omits some. The table shows almost 250,000 clones, with around 14% occurring only once. Sequencing was carried out using naive CD4+ T cells from blood. These TCRs come from a woman in her thirties or forties in good health. Both conserved end residues are part of each CDR3. Fields, in order: clone size, D gene, J gene, CDR3 length, V gene, CDR3 protein, CDR3 DNA. The D gene is left open where the match is weak. Where a row states a size, it is once, few, many or the class of an expanded clone; other rows omit it.

. . TRBJ1-4 12 TRBV9 CASSRTNEKLFF TGTGCCAGCAGCCGTACTAATGAAAAACTGTTTTTT
few TRBD1 TRBJ1-5 13 TRBV25-1 CASSTGGNQPQHF TGTGCCAGCAGCACAGGGGGCAATCAGCCCCAGCATTTT
few . TRBJ2-5 13 TRBV6-5 CASSSPVGGTQYF TGTGCCAGCAGCTCCCCTGTAGGGGGGACCCAGTACTTC
. . TRBJ1-1 10 TRBV20-1 CSVSRDEAFF TGCAGTGTCTCGCGGGATGAAGCTTTCTTT
. . TRBJ2-2 12 TRBV5-1 CASSQGIGELFF TGCGCCAGCAGCCAGGGTATCGGGGAGCTGTTTTTT
. . TRBJ1-1 12 TRBV4-1 CASSQQGPPAFF TGCGCCAGCAGCCAACAGGGGCCCCCAGCTTTCTTT
few . TRBJ1-1 14 TRBV6-5 CASLREEGVGEAFF TGTGCCAGCCTCCGGGAGGAAGGTGTTGGTGAAGCTTTCTTT
. TRBD1 TRBJ2-5 15 TRBV5-1 CASSRITGGVETQYF TGCGCCAGCAGCAGAATCACAGGGGGCGTCGAGACCCAGTACTTC
few . TRBJ1-5 16 TRBV4-1 CASSQGGTTGGQPQHF TGTGCCAGCAGCCAAGGGGGTACTACAGGAGGGCAGCCCCAGCATTTT
. TRBD2 TRBJ2-1 15 TRBV7-6 CASSNRAGVYNEQFF TGTGCCAGCAGCAATCGAGCGGGGGTGTACAATGAGCAGTTCTTC
few . TRBJ1-2 12 TRBV6-6 CASSQDGYGYTF TGTGCCAGCAGTCAGGATGGCTATGGCTACACCTTC
. TRBD1 TRBJ2-7 13 TRBV28 CASSFPGGARQYF TGTGCCAGCAGTTTCCCAGGGGGCGCGAGGCAGTACTTC
few . TRBJ1-2 14 TRBV6-1 CASSEERLSYGYTF TGTGCCAGCAGTGAAGAGCGGCTTAGCTATGGCTACACCTTC
. . TRBJ1-1 14 TRBV6-5 CASSYSRINTEAFF TGTGCCAGCAGTTATAGTAGAATTAACACTGAAGCTTTCTTT
few TRBD1 TRBJ2-2 16 TRBV10-3 CAIRAGTGDGTGELFF TGTGCCATCAGAGCCGGGACAGGGGATGGCACCGGGGAGCTGTTTTTT
. . TRBJ2-1 16 TRBV7-6 CASSLLGGGDVNEQFF TGTGCCAGCAGCTTATTGGGAGGGGGGGACGTCAATGAGCAGTTCTTC
few TRBD2 TRBJ2-5 15 TRBV5-4 CASSAGLAGQETQYF TGTGCCAGCAGCGCGGGACTAGCGGGACAAGAGACCCAGTACTTC
few TRBD2 TRBJ2-3 15 TRBV10-3 CAISHSLADTDTQYF TGTGCCATCAGCCACTCACTAGCGGACACAGATACGCAGTATTTT
few TRBD1 TRBJ1-2 17 TRBV4-1 CASSQGQGLKSNYGYTF TGCGCCAGCAGCCAAGGACAGGGGCTAAAATCTAACTATGGCTACACCTTC
few TRBD1 TRBJ2-7 14 TRBV5-1 CASSADQGVYEQYF TGCGCCAGCAGCGCAGATCAGGGGGTCTACGAGCAGTACTTC
. . TRBJ1-2 10 TRBV20-1 CSASGWGYTF TGCAGTGCCTCGGGGTGGGGCTACACCTTC
few TRBD1 TRBJ1-1 15 TRBV5-1 CASSWRTGMNTEAFF TGCGCCAGCAGCTGGCGGACAGGGATGAACACTGAAGCTTTCTTT
few . TRBJ2-7 15 TRBV7-2 CASSLQVLVPYEQYF TGTGCCAGCAGCTTACAAGTCCTAGTCCCGTACGAGCAGTACTTC
few . TRBJ1-1 13 TRBV18 CASSRKGATEAFF TGTGCCAGCTCCCGGAAAGGGGCCACTGAAGCTTTCTTT
few . TRBJ1-5 14 TRBV6-6 CASSYRGSNQPQHF TGTGCCAGCAGTTACAGGGGCAGCAATCAGCCCCAGCATTTT
few TRBD1 TRBJ1-1 17 TRBV5-4 CASSRRTTGARNTEAFF TGTGCCAGCAGCCGACGAACAACAGGGGCAAGGAACACTGAAGCTTTCTTT